The 25 T cell receptor beta chains given below trace back to one sample, sequenced in a study of technical replicates of blood from a few donors. Profiled with immunoSEQ multiplex PCR; TCRdb holds only in-frame clones, not every one. The table has roughly 76,000 clones, around 85% seen once; the top ten hold about 5%. Sequencing was performed on PBMCs. The origin of the receptors is a human donor in good health. Some clones in this sample may be carry-over from other donors' samples.

V is TRBV19 and J is TRBJ1-2, with D possibly being TRBD1 (5 bases). Trimming pared 9 bases from V and 7 bases from J, leaving 18 bases between. Germline V gene sequence: CDR1 LNHDA, CDR2 SQIVND (reference sequence). This CDR3 has 13 residues. The CDR3: CASQPRGVLGYTF. CDR3 nucleotides: TGTGCCAGCCAGCCACGGGGGGTACTTGGCTACACCTTC.

The chain has TRBV15 and TRBJ2-3; D gene ambiguous. The CDR3 is 13 amino acids. Germline CDR1 LNHNV, CDR2 YYDKDF (reference sequence). The V gene lost 5 bases and the J gene lost 2 bases, with 8 bases spanning the gap. CDR3: CATSLVLTDTQYF. In DNA, the CDR3 is TGTGCCACCAGCCTAGTTCTCACAGATACGCAGTATTTT.

V gene TRBV2 combines with J gene TRBJ1-1, with D tentatively TRBD1 (5 bases). V was pared by 0 bases and J by 12 bases, with 14 bases between. Germline CDR1 reads SNHLY; CDR2 reads FYNNEI. The CDR3 spans 13 residues. The CDR3 here is CASSEAFRQRPFF. The DNA for the CDR3 is TGTGCCAGCAGTGAAGCGTTCCGACAGAGACCTTTCTTT. The variable domain in full, with the rest retrieved from reference TRBV2 and TRBJ1-1, is EPEVTQTPSHQVTQMGQEVILRCVPISNHLYFYWYRQILGQKVEFLVSFYNNEISEKSEIFDDQFSVERPDGSNFTLKIRSTKLEDSAMYFCASSEAFRQRPFFGQGTRLTVV.

The chain combines TRBV6-6 with TRBJ2-7; D perhaps matches TRBD1 (6 bases). The germline V gene encodes CDR1 MNHNY and CDR2 SVGAGI (reference sequence). V lost 2 bases, J lost 1 base, and 12 bases lay in between. The CDR3 runs to 15 residues. This chain's CDR3 is CASSYPRGGSYEQYF. The CDR3 region has the DNA TGTGCCAGCAGTTACCCCAGGGGCGGATCCTACGAGCAGTACTTC.

This chain links TRBV30 with TRBJ1-2; possibly TRBD1 for D (6 bases). The CDR3 is made up of 14 amino acids. CDR1 and CDR2 from the germline V gene are GTSNPN and SVGIG (reference sequence). The V end lost 4 bases, the J end lost 7 bases, and 19 bases lay between the germline ends. The CDR3: CAWNSPQGRGGYTF. The CDR3 bases are TGTGCCTGGAACAGCCCCCAGGGGAGGGGTGGCTACACCTTC.

V and J are TRBV4-2 and TRBJ2-3, with D possibly being TRBD1 (6 bases). V lost 0 bases and J 3 bases, leaving 19 bases between the germline ends. This CDR3 is 18 amino acids long. The germline gives CDR1 LGHNA, CDR2 YNFKEQ. The CDR3 spells CASSQEGAGIDLTDTQYF. In nucleotides, the CDR3 is TGTGCCAGCAGCCAAGAGGGGGCAGGGATAGATCTAACAGATACGCAGTATTTT.

The rearrangement uses TRBV19 and TRBJ2-3; 7 nucleotides align to TRBD2. Looked up from germline, CDR1 is LNHDA and CDR2 is SQIVND (reference sequence). J was trimmed by 1 base and V by 3 bases; bases with no gene match: 4. CDR3 length: 15 amino acids. DNA of the CDR3: TGTGCCAGTAGTATCTCTAGCGGAGGCACAGATACGCAGTATTTT. Translating it yields CASSISSGGTDTQYF.

This chain joins TRBV7-9 and TRBJ1-1; TRBD1 aligns across 7 bases. Trimming took 6 bases from V and 0 from J; bases not matched to a gene: 7. Germline loops: CDR1 SEHNR, CDR2 FQNEAQ (reference sequence). The CDR3 extends over 15 amino acids. The CDR3 nucleotides read TGTGCCAGCAGGACCAGACAGGGCTTGAACACTGAAGCTTTCTTT. It is translated as CASRTRQGLNTEAFF.

The V gene is TRBV4-3, the J gene TRBJ2-1, with TRBD2 identical over 9 bases. J gave up 6 bases and V 0 bases, and 6 bases lay outside the gene matches. This CDR3 has 16 amino acids. Germline CDR1 reads LGHNA; CDR2 reads YSLEER. The CDR3 sequence: CASSQDSGRGGNEQFF. The CDR3 DNA sequence: TGCGCCAGCAGCCAAGATAGCGGGCGGGGGGGCAATGAGCAGTTCTTC.

The chain joins TRBV7-3 to TRBJ2-3; D might be TRBD2 (6 bases). The V and J ends lost 2 bases and 8 bases respectively, with 17 bases between them. From germline, CDR1 is SGHTA and CDR2 FQGTGA. The CDR3 contains 15 residues. The CDR3 loop is CASSLLPGTEATQYF. CDR3 nucleotide sequence: TGTGCCAGCAGCTTACTTCCAGGGACTGAGGCTACGCAGTATTTT.

The chain links TRBV5-1 to TRBJ2-7; 7 bases fit TRBD2. CDR1 is SGHRS, CDR2 YFSETQ, per germline. Trimming removed 7 bases from V and 2 bases from J; junction bases left unmatched: 12. The CDR3 covers 15 residues. The CDR3: CASPASGGGPYEQYF. Written as DNA, the CDR3 is TGCGCCAGCCCTGCTTCTGGGGGAGGGCCCTACGAGCAGTACTTC.

The V and J genes are TRBV7-2 and TRBJ2-1; 10 bases match TRBD2. This CDR3 contains 17 residues. CDR1 is SGHTA, CDR2 FQGNSA, per germline. V lost 0 bases and J lost 5; bases outside the gene matches: 7. The CDR3 reads CASSLAPGLADNNEQFF. The CDR3 DNA reads as TGTGCCAGCAGCTTAGCACCCGGACTAGCGGACAACAATGAGCAGTTCTTC.

This sequence joins TRBV5-1 and TRBJ2-7; tentative D call: TRBD2 (5 bases). The length of the CDR3 is 13 residues. From germline, CDR1 is SGHRS and CDR2 YFSETQ. V lost 4 bases and J 2 bases, leaving 10 bases between the germline ends. CDR3 sequence: CASSGSSAYEQYF. The CDR3 DNA follows: TGCGCCAGCAGCGGGAGTTCTGCCTACGAGCAGTACTTC.

As DNA, the CDR3 is TGTGCCAGCAGCCTCTATGGAGGGAGGGATGAGCAGTTCTTC. This sequence encodes CASSLYGGRDEQFF. The rearrangement joins TRBV7-3 to TRBJ2-1, with 7 bases aligning to TRBD2. This CDR3 is 14 amino acids long. Germline trimming cut 5 bases from V and 8 bases from J; bases unmatched to any gene: 9. The germline V gene has CDR1 SGHTA and CDR2 FQGTGA.

The gene calls are TRBV4-3 and TRBJ2-2; TRBD1 is a possible D gene (5 bases). CDR1 and CDR2 (germline): LGHNA, YSLEER. CDR3 length: 15 residues. V was cut by 5 bases and J by 2 bases, with 12 bases left in between. CDR3 protein: CASSNGQTNTGELFF. DNA for the CDR3: TGCGCCAGCAGCAACGGACAAACTAACACCGGGGAGCTGTTTTTT.

The chain uses TRBV18 and TRBJ2-7; 7 bases are shared with TRBD1. This CDR3 comprises 13 residues. Per the germline V gene, CDR1 is KGHSH and CDR2 is LQKENI. V was pared by 5 bases and J by 5 bases, with 6 bases of the junction left unmatched. CDR3 sequence (DNA): TGTGCCAGCTCAGTAGGGGGCGGTGACGAGCAGTACTTC. It is translated as CASSVGGGDEQYF.

This clone was picked up one time. The chain is built from TRBV13 and TRBJ1-2, with 7 bases identical to TRBD1. J was trimmed by 6 bases and V by 0 bases; bases with no gene match: 13. Germline CDR1 is PRHDT and CDR2 is FYEKMQ (reference sequence). The CDR3 has 17 residues. CDR3 amino acids: CASSLGTGAPLLDGYTF. The CDR3 bases are TGTGCCAGCAGCTTAGGAACAGGGGCCCCTCTTTTAGATGGCTACACCTTC.

The chain has TRBV7-3 and TRBJ2-5, with 8 nucleotides matching TRBD1. The length of the CDR3 is 15 residues. V shed 5 bases, J shed 5 bases, and the junction held 10 bases outside the gene matches. Germline CDR1 is SGHTA and CDR2 is FQGTGA. CDR3 sequence: CASSPRTGTVETQYF. The CDR3 DNA follows: TGTGCCAGCAGCCCGAGGACAGGGACGGTGGAGACCCAGTACTTC.

The chain couples TRBV6-1 to TRBJ1-3; 8 bases align to TRBD1. The junction had 4 bases not matched to a gene; V was cut back by 6 bases and J by 0 bases. Germline V lookup: CDR1 MNHNS, CDR2 SASEGT. The CDR3 spans 15 residues. The CDR3 nucleotides are TGTGCCAGCAGGGCAGGGGGCCCCTCTGGAAACACCATATATTTT. This gives the protein CASRAGGPSGNTIYF.

The genes are TRBV4-3 and TRBJ2-7; no definite D call. The CDR3 is 14 amino acids. The germline V gene encodes CDR1 LGHNA and CDR2 YSLEER. Trimming removed 1 base at V and 1 base at J, with 8 bases between. The CDR3 here is CASSQAPSSYEQYF. The CDR3 bases are TGCGCCAGCAGCCAAGCTCCTAGTTCCTACGAGCAGTACTTC.

V and J are TRBV4-2 and TRBJ2-7, with D perhaps TRBD2 (5 bases). CDR3 length: 16 amino acids. Germline CDR1 and CDR2: LGHNA and YNFKEQ. Trimming shortened V by 1 base and J by 2 bases, and 15 bases separated the two germline ends. CDR3 residues: CASSQGSSGDPYEQYF. The DNA for the CDR3 is TGTGCCAGCAGCCAAGGCTCGAGCGGTGATCCCTACGAGCAGTACTTC.

The chain combines TRBV9 with TRBJ1-2; TRBD1 matches at 7 bases. CDR3 length equals 15 residues. Per germline, CDR1 SGDLS and CDR2 YYNGEE. V trimming: 4 bases; J trimming: 4 bases; junction bases outside the gene matches: 10. The CDR3 protein is CASSPGSGGGYGYTF. Written as DNA, the CDR3 is TGTGCCAGCAGCCCCGGGTCAGGGGGTGGCTATGGCTACACCTTC.

For the CDR3, the DNA is TGTGGGGGGCGGCAAAGCTCTGGAAACACCATATATTTT. It encodes CGGRQSSGNTIYF. J is TRBJ1-3 and V is TRBV2; the D gene is possibly TRBD1 (6 bases). The CDR3 loop spans 13 amino acids. CDR1 and CDR2 from the germline V gene are SNHLY and FYNNEI.

The gene calls are TRBV7-9 and TRBJ2-7, with 7 bases lining up with TRBD2. In germline, CDR1 is SEHNR, CDR2 FQNEAQ (reference sequence). V gave up 5 bases and J gave up 2 bases; unmatched junction bases: 6. The CDR3 runs to 14 residues. CDR3 DNA: TGTGCCAGCAGCCCGGAAGCGGGGCCCTACGAGCAGTACTTC. Encoded protein: CASSPEAGPYEQYF.

V and J are TRBV11-2 and TRBJ2-5, with unresolved D. V was clipped by 1 base and J by 1 base, with 10 bases between them. The CDR3 runs to 15 residues. Germline loops: CDR1 SGHAT, CDR2 FQNNGV. This CDR3 is CASSLGLDVQETQYF. The DNA for the CDR3 is TGTGCCAGCAGCTTAGGCCTAGATGTCCAAGAGACCCAGTACTTC.